Below, 24 T cell receptor beta chains from the same sample are listed, as sequenced in a study of T cells after yellow fever vaccination. TCRdb re-derived calls from the 5' RACE reads in MiXCR, one entry per CDR3 protein. The profile shows approximately 240,000 distinct CDR3 sequences, approximately 3.6% of them singletons. The material sequenced was PBMCs, taken 15 days after the yellow fever booster vaccination. The receptors were gathered from a man between 18 and 29 years old who received the YFV17D yellow fever vaccine.

This clonotype appeared many times. V usage is TRBV23-1 and J usage is TRBJ2-7, with TRBD1 as a possible D gene (5 bases). TRBV23-1 is identified as an open reading frame with a role that is uncertain. The CDR3 is made up of 15 amino acids. V was trimmed by 8 bases and J by 4 bases, leaving 21 bases between them. CDR3 DNA: TGCGCCAGCCGACTGCTTTGCAGCTACAGGTACGAGCAGTACGTC. Amino acids: CASRLLCSYRYEQYV.

This clonotype appeared many times. The chain employs TRBV27 and TRBJ2-3; TRBD2 matches at 8 bases. Looked up from germline, CDR1 is MNHEY and CDR2 is SMNVEV (reference sequence). With 9 bases clipped from V and 10 bases from J, the junction kept 18 bases outside the gene matches. This CDR3 spans 15 amino acids. CDR3 coding DNA: TGTGCCAGTAGCACGATTGCGGGGGGTTTCATTCCGCAGTATTTT. It yields the protein CASSTIAGGFIPQYF.

This clonotype was observed many times. This chain links TRBV7-2 with TRBJ2-7; D remains ambiguous. Between the trimmed V and J ends, which lost 5 bases and 3 bases, there was a span of 8 bases. The germline CDR1 and CDR2 sequences are SGHTA and FQGNSA. This CDR3 is built from 12 residues. The CDR3 DNA reads as TGTGCCAGCAGCATCTCGGGCTACGAGCAGTACTTC. It codes for CASSISGYEQYF.

This clonotype was counted at least ten times. The junction shows a germline mismatch at one end, possibly a read error. The chain has TRBV12-3 or TRBV12-4 and TRBJ1-2, with D maybe TRBD1 (5 bases). The CDR3 covers 11 residues. The CDR3 DNA reads TGTGCCAGCAGTTTCTGGACAAAACATTCCTTC. This codes for CASSFWTKHSF.

This clonotype was counted only a few times. The J gene is TRBJ1-4, the V gene TRBV24-1; 10 bases line up with TRBD1. The germline gives CDR1 KGHDR, CDR2 SFDVKD. The CDR3 consists of 15 residues. The V gene end was trimmed by 3 bases and the J gene end by 7 bases; junction bases not matched to a gene: 4. The CDR3 is CATSDRRDRGEKLFF. CDR3 DNA: TGTGCCACCAGTGATCGTCGGGACAGGGGTGAAAAACTGTTTTTT.

This clonotype appeared many times. In DNA, the CDR3 is TGTGCCAGCAGTTTATCGCAGGGGGCGAGGGAGACCCAGTACTTC. Its translation: CASSLSQGARETQYF. The rearrangement links TRBV12-3 or TRBV12-4 to TRBJ2-5; TRBD1 matches at 8 bases. CDR3 length: 15 amino acids. V shed 2 bases, J shed 5 bases, and the junction held 7 bases outside the gene matches.

This clonotype was counted many times. The rearrangement uses TRBV10-3 and TRBJ2-2; no firm D call. V was shortened by 2 bases and J by 7 bases, with 14 bases between the two germline ends. Germline loops: CDR1 ENHRY, CDR2 SYGVKD. This CDR3 has 15 residues. The CDR3 loop reads CAISESRQTGGELFF. In nucleotides, the CDR3 is TGTGCCATCAGTGAGAGTCGGCAGACTGGCGGGGAGCTGTTTTTT.

In this sample, this clonotype turned up many times. The gene calls are TRBV9 and TRBJ2-1, with 7 bases lining up with TRBD1. The CDR3 extends over 16 amino acids. Trimming took 4 bases from V and 0 from J; bases not matched to a gene: 7. Germline-derived CDR1 and CDR2 are SGDLS and YYNGEE. Here the CDR3 reads CASSFQDRTSYNEQFF. The CDR3 DNA follows: TGTGCCAGCAGCTTCCAGGACAGGACCTCCTACAATGAGCAGTTCTTC.

This clonotype was counted many times. V and J are TRBV5-1 and TRBJ2-7; D might be TRBD1 (5 bases). The CDR3 runs 13 residues. The V gene's germline CDR1 is SGHRS and CDR2 YFSETQ. V shed 0 bases and J shed 3 bases, with 7 bases lying between them. Here the CDR3 reads CASSLEGDYEQYV. In nucleotides, the CDR3 is TGCGCCAGCAGCTTGGAAGGGGACTACGAGCAGTACGTC.

This clonotype was counted many times. The genes are TRBV20-1 and TRBJ1-2, with D uncertain. V lost 6 bases to trimming and J lost 0 bases, with 17 bases between them. CDR3 length: 15 amino acids. Germline assignment: CDR1 DFQATT and CDR2 SNEGSKA (reference sequence). Written as DNA, the CDR3 is TGCAGTGCGCGAAGGGTCGGTCCCGCTAACTATGGCTACACCTTC. Translating it yields CSARRVGPANYGYTF.

This chain uses TRBV12-3 or TRBV12-4 with TRBJ2-2; 10 bases are shared with TRBD2. This CDR3 region has 18 residues. With V trimmed by 4 bases and J by 2 bases, 10 bases remained unmatched. Written as DNA, the CDR3 is TGTGCCAGCAGTTCCCACCTTGTACTAGCGGGAAACACCGGGGAGCTGTTTTTT. Its protein product is CASSSHLVLAGNTGELFF.

In this sample, this clonotype turned up many times. The V call is TRBV11-2, the J call TRBJ2-1; D is undetermined. V lost 3 bases and J lost 10, with 10 bases in between. CDR1 and CDR2 from the germline V gene are SGHAT and FQNNGV. The CDR3 is made up of 12 amino acids. In DNA, the CDR3 is TGTGCCAGCAGCTTCCGGTCCCTGGAGCAGTTCTTC. This translates into CASSFRSLEQFF.

This clonotype was seen many times. The V gene is TRBV5-8, the J gene TRBJ2-7; no firm D call. The CDR3 consists of 14 residues. The germline gives CDR1 SGHTS, CDR2 YDEGEE. The V and J ends lost 0 bases and 2 bases respectively, with 9 bases between them. The CDR3 DNA reads as TGTGCCAGCAGCTTGGTCCCTTCCCCCTACGAGCAGTACGTC. It encodes CASSLVPSPYEQYV.

This clonotype was recorded many times. The chain is built from TRBV5-5 and TRBJ2-7; the match to TRBD1 covers 9 bases. V gave up 4 bases and J gave up 4 bases; unmatched junction bases: 6. Germline CDR1 reads SGHKS; CDR2 reads YYEKEE (reference sequence). The CDR3 sequence is 14 residues long. The CDR3 coding sequence is TGTGCCAGCAGCGGACCGGGACAGGGTTACGAGCAGTACGTC. Translating gives CASSGPGQGYEQYV.

This clonotype has at least ten counts. The CDR3 DNA sequence: TGCGCCAGCAGCTTGGTTGCGGCTGACTCCTACGAGCAGTACTTC. This codes for CASSLVAADSYEQYF. This rearrangement joins TRBV5-1 to TRBJ2-7; D call uncertain. V was shortened by 0 bases and J by 0 bases, with 10 bases between the two germline ends. The CDR3 is 15 amino acids. Germline CDR1 SGHRS, CDR2 YFSETQ.

This clonotype occurred many times. The chain employs TRBV7-8 and TRBJ2-5, with 9 bases identical to TRBD1. The J segment lost 5 bases and the V segment lost 4 bases, leaving 8 bases of the junction unmatched. The CDR3 is 15 residues long. The germline V gene encodes CDR1 SGHVS and CDR2 FQNEAQ. CDR3 region: CASSWTGDVGETQYF. Here the CDR3 DNA reads TGTGCCAGCAGCTGGACAGGGGACGTCGGGGAGACCCAGTACTTC.

At least ten counts were recorded for this clonotype. This chain connects TRBV12-3 or TRBV12-4 to TRBJ1-4; 7 bases are shared with TRBD1. The CDR3 is 14 residues long. The V segment lost 5 bases and the J segment 4 bases; nucleotides outside the gene matches: 4. The CDR3 reads CASSPRDSNEKLFF. As DNA, the CDR3 is TGTGCCAGCAGTCCCCGGGACAGTAATGAAAAACTGTTTTTT.

This clonotype has at least ten counts. The gene calls are TRBV5-1 and TRBJ2-5; TRBD2 matches 8 bases. Unmatched junction bases numbered 6, after V lost 0 bases and J lost 2 bases. Germline V lookup: CDR1 SGHRS, CDR2 YFSETQ. This CDR3 is 16 amino acids long. The CDR3: CASSLETAGVQETQYF. For the CDR3, the DNA is TGCGCCAGCAGCTTGGAGACAGCGGGGGTACAAGAGACCCAGTACTTC.

This clonotype was seen repeatedly, ten times or more. The chain is built from TRBV7-2 and TRBJ1-2, with 7 bases identical to TRBD1. Per germline, CDR1 SGHTA and CDR2 FQGNSA. The CDR3 runs to 16 residues. The ends lost 5 bases at V and 5 bases at J; junction bases unmatched: 14. CDR3 residues: CASSQREWDSTYGYTF. CDR3 DNA sequence: TGTGCCAGCAGCCAAAGGGAATGGGACAGTACATATGGCTACACCTTC.

This clonotype was seen repeatedly, ten times or more. V is TRBV6-2 or TRBV6-3 and J is TRBJ1-6, with D possibly TRBD1 on 5 matching bases. Germline V gene data show CDR1 as MNHEY and CDR2 as SVGEGT. Trimming took 6 bases from V and 14 from J, leaving 17 bases between them. This CDR3 contains 13 residues. The CDR3: CASRPDMRLTLHF. DNA of the CDR3: TGTGCCAGCAGACCGGACATGCGTCTGACCCTCCACTTT.

This clonotype has ten or more counts. The V gene is TRBV7-2, the J gene TRBJ1-6; D uncertain. V was pared by 2 bases and J by 4 bases, with 6 bases between. Germline values: CDR1 SGHTA, CDR2 FQGNSA. The CDR3 contains 14 residues. Here the CDR3 reads CASSLLPYNSPLHF. CDR3 coding DNA: TGTGCCAGCAGCTTACTTCCTTATAATTCACCCCTCCACTTT.

This clonotype was seen many times. The chain joins TRBV11-2 to TRBJ2-2; 10 bases fit TRBD1. Unmatched junction bases numbered 9, after V lost 4 bases and J lost 7 bases. The V gene's germline CDR1 is SGHAT and CDR2 FQNNGV. This CDR3 is 16 amino acids long. The CDR3 spells CASSSPDRGQLGELFF. CDR3 coding DNA: TGTGCCAGCAGCTCCCCCGACAGGGGGCAACTCGGGGAGCTGTTTTTT.

This clonotype was found many times. The chain recombines TRBV5-1 with TRBJ1-5; the D gene is possibly TRBD1 (5 bases). Germline assignment: CDR1 SGHRS and CDR2 YFSETQ. V lost 1 base and J 5 bases, leaving 13 bases between the germline ends. The CDR3 covers 15 residues. The CDR3 DNA follows: TGCGCCAGCAGCTTGTTACTGGGGGTAGATCAGCCCCAGCATTTT. It specifies CASSLLLGVDQPQHF.

Many counts were recorded for this clonotype. This chain uses TRBV5-1 with TRBJ1-1; possibly TRBD1 for D (5 bases). From germline, CDR1 is SGHRS and CDR2 YFSETQ. The ends were cut back, 2 bases at V and 6 bases at J, with 8 bases in the middle. This CDR3 has 12 amino acids. The CDR3 DNA reads TGCGCCAGCAGCTTAGGCAGGGCTGAAGCTTTCTTT. Protein: CASSLGRAEAFF.